Each of the 10 T cell receptor beta chains below was sequenced from the same sample in a study of shared clonotypes between healthy human individuals. Profiling relied on immunoSEQ multiplex PCR, and the TCRdb table lists in-frame clones only, not all of them. The sample shows 1,400,000 or so clones, about 98.5% of them seen only once. The sample comprised naive CD4+ T cells sorted from blood. Subset noted: CD45RA+ positively selected. The receptors were gathered from a young man in good health.

The J gene is TRBJ1-1, the V gene TRBV5-1; D perhaps matches TRBD1 (6 bases). The CDR3 runs 17 residues. CDR1 and CDR2 from the germline V gene are SGHRS and YFSETQ. V lost 2 bases to trimming and J lost 1 base, with 18 bases between them. CDR3 nucleotide sequence: TGCGCCAGCAGCTTCGCAAACGCAGGGGTGGGGAACACTGAAGCTTTCTTT. This encodes CASSFANAGVGNTEAFF. Filled out from reference TRBV5-1 and TRBJ1-1, the complete variable domain reads KAGVTQTPRYLIKTRGQQVTLSCSPISGHRSVSWYQQTPGQGLQFLFEYFSETQRNKGNFPGRFSGRQFSNSRSEMNVSTLELGDSALYLCASSFANAGVGNTEAFFGQGTRLTVV.

The chain uses TRBV18 and TRBJ1-1; tentative D call: TRBD1 (5 bases). Trimming removed 4 bases from V and 2 bases from J, with 11 bases in between. CDR3 length: 14 residues. Germline V gives CDR1 KGHSH, CDR2 LQKENI. The chain's CDR3 is CASSRTGENTEAFF. The CDR3 DNA follows: TGTGCCAGCTCACGAACGGGGGAAAACACTGAAGCTTTCTTT.

The chain links TRBV2 to TRBJ2-7; D is uncertain. V dropped 6 bases and J dropped 0 bases, with 12 bases sitting between them. The CDR3 runs 14 residues. CDR1 is SNHLY and CDR2 is FYNNEI in the germline V gene. This chain's CDR3 is CASRDLSISYEQYF. CDR3 coding DNA: TGTGCCAGCAGGGACCTAAGCATCTCCTACGAGCAGTACTTC.

The rearrangement joins TRBV15 to TRBJ2-2, with TRBD2 matching 12 bases. The V and J ends lost 4 bases and 5 bases, in that order; junction bases with no gene match: 8. CDR1 is LNHNV and CDR2 is YYDKDF in the germline V gene (reference sequence). The CDR3 sequence is 17 residues long. The CDR3 here is CATSKLAGGGRTGELFF. CDR3 DNA sequence: TGTGCCACCAGCAAACTAGCGGGAGGCGGTCGGACCGGGGAGCTGTTTTTT.

Note on this clone: The junction does not match germline at one end; this may be a read error. This chain connects TRBV7-6 to TRBJ2-5; no definite D call. Germline-derived CDR1 and CDR2 are SGHVS and FNYEAQ. The CDR3 totals 15 residues. CDR3 nucleotides: TGTGCCAGCAGCTTAGCTTCGGCTATTCAAGGGACCCAGTACTTC. Translation: CASSLASAIQGTQYF.

The gene calls are TRBV20-1 and TRBJ2-7, with D perhaps TRBD1 or TRBD2 (5 bases each). Trimming removed 6 bases at V and 3 bases at J, with 9 bases between. Germline CDR1 is DFQATT and CDR2 is SNEGSKA (reference sequence). The CDR3 extends over 11 amino acids. The CDR3 protein is CSAYGGYEQYF. Here the CDR3 DNA reads TGCAGTGCATATGGGGGCTACGAGCAGTACTTC.

Only one count was recorded for this clone. The V gene is TRBV19, the J gene TRBJ2-1; TRBD1 might be the D (5 bases). The CDR3 is 14 residues long. Germline V gives CDR1 LNHDA, CDR2 SQIVND (reference sequence). Trimming removed 7 bases at V and 9 bases at J, with 19 bases between. CDR3 protein: CASTPGAEGAEQFF. The CDR3 region has the DNA TGTGCCAGTACCCCTGGGGCGGAAGGGGCTGAGCAGTTCTTC.

The chain recombines TRBV5-5 with TRBJ2-4, with 7 bases lining up with TRBD1. Germline lookup yields CDR1 SGHKS and CDR2 YYEKEE (reference sequence). The V gene end was trimmed by 2 bases and the J gene end by 4 bases; junction bases not matched to a gene: 3. The CDR3 loop spans 14 amino acids. The CDR3 nucleotides read TGTGCCAGCAGCTTAGGGACAGCGAAAAACATTCAGTACTTC. This encodes CASSLGTAKNIQYF.

CDR3 protein: CASSIIGPLPTYEQYF. In nucleotides, the CDR3 is TGTGCCAGTAGTATAATCGGGCCGCTACCTACCTACGAGCAGTACTTC. The chain carries TRBV19 and TRBJ2-7; no definite D call. Germline loops: CDR1 LNHDA, CDR2 SQIVND (reference sequence). The CDR3 runs 16 residues. V shed 2 bases and J shed 2 bases, with 16 bases lying between them. The full variable domain, with the rest looked up from reference TRBV19 and TRBJ2-7, is DGGITQSPKYLFRKEGQNVTLSCEQNLNHDAMYWYRQDPGQGLRLIYYSQIVNDFQKGDIAEGYSVSREKKESFPLTVTSAQKNPTAFYLCASSIIGPLPTYEQYFGPGTRLTVT.

This chain links TRBV5-1 with TRBJ1-5; no firm D call. The germline gives CDR1 SGHRS, CDR2 YFSETQ. The V end was cut by 4 bases, the J end by 0 bases, with 14 bases between. The CDR3 is 16 residues long. CDR3 region: CASSLGPSFSNQPQHF. In nucleotides, the CDR3 is TGCGCCAGCAGCCTCGGGCCTTCTTTTAGCAATCAGCCCCAGCATTTT.